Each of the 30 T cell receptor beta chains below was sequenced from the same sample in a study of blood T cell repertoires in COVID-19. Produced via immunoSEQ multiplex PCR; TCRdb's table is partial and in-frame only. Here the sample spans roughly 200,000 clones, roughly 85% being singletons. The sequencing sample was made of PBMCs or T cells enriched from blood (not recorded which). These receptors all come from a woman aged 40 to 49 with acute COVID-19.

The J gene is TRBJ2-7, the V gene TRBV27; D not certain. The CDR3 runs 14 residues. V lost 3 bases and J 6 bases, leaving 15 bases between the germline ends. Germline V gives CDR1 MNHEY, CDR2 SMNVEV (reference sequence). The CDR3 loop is CASSLVGSPAEQYV. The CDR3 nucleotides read TGTGCCAGCAGTTTGGTGGGTAGCCCAGCCGAGCAGTACGTC.

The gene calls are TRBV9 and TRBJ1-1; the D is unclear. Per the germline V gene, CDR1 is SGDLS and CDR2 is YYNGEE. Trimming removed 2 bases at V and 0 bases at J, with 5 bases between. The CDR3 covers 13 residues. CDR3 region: CASSVSMNTEAFF. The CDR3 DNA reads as TGTGCCAGCAGCGTGAGCATGAACACTGAAGCTTTCTTT.

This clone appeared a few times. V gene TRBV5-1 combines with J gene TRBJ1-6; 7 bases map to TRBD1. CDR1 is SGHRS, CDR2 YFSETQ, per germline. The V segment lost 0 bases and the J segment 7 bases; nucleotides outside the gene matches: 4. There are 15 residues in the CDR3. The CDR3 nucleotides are TGCGCCAGCAGCTTGGAGGGACAGCGGAATTCACCCCTCCACTTT. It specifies CASSLEGQRNSPLHF.

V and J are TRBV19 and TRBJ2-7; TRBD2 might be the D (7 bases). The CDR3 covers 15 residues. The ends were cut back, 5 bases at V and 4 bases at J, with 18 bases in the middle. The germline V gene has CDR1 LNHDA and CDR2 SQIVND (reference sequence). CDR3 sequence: CASSCKGGGRYEQYV. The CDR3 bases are TGTGCCAGTAGTTGTAAGGGGGGGGGACGTTACGAGCAGTACGTC.

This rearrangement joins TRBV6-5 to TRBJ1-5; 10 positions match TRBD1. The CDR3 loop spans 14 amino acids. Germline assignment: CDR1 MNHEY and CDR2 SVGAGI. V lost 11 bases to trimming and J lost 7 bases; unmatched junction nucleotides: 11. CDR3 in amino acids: CAGSVGQGSQPQHF. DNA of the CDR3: TGTGCCGGCTCCGTGGGACAGGGGTCACAGCCCCAGCATTTT.

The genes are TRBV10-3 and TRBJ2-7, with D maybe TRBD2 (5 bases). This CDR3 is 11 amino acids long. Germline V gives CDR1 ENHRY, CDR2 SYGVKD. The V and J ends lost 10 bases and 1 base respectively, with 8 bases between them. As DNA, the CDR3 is TGTGCCACGGGGAAATCCTACGAGCAGTACTTC. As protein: CATGKSYEQYF.

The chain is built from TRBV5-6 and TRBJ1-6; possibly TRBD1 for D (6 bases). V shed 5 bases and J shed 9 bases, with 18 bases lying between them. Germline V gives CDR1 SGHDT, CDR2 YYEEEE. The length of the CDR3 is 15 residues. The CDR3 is CASSGAGAEGSPLHF. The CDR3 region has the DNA TGTGCCAGCAGTGGTGCGGGGGCTGAGGGTTCACCCCTCCACTTT. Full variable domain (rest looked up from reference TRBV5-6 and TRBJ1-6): DAGVTQSPTHLIKTRGQQVTLRCSPKSGHDTVSWYQQALGQGPQFIFQYYEEEERQRGNFPDRFSGHQFPNYSSELNVNALLLGDSALYLCASSGAGAEGSPLHFGNGTRLTVT.

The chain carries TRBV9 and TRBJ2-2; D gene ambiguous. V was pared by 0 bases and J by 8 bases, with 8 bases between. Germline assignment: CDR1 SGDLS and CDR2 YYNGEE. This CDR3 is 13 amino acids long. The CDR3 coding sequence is TGTGCCAGCAGCGTAGCTAGTGGTGGGGAGCTGTTTTTT. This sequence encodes CASSVASGGELFF.

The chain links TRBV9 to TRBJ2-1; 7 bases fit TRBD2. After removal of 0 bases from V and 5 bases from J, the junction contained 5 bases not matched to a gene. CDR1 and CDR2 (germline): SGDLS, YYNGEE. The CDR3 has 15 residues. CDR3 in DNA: TGTGCCAGCAGCGTAGAAGGGACTAACAACAATGAGCAGTTCTTC. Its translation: CASSVEGTNNNEQFF.

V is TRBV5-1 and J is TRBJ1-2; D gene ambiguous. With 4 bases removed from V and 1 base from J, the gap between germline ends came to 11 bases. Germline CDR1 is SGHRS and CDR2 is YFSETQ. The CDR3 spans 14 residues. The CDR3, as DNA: TGCGCCAGCAGCAATCCGGGAGTTAACTATGGCTACACCTTC. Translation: CASSNPGVNYGYTF.

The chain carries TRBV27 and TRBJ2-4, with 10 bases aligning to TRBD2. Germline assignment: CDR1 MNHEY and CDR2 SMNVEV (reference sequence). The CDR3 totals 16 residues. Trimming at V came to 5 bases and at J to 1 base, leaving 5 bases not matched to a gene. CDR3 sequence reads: CASSVLAGTAKNIQYF. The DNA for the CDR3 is TGTGCCAGCAGTGTACTAGCGGGGACGGCCAAAAACATTCAGTACTTC.

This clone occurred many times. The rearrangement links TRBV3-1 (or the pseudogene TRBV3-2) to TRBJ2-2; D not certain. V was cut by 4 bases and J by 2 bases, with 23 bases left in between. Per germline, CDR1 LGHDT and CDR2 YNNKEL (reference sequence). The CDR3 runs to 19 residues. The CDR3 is CASSPSLLTYQANTGELFF. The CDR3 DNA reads TGTGCCAGCAGCCCTTCCCTCCTCACCTATCAGGCAAACACCGGGGAGCTGTTTTTT.

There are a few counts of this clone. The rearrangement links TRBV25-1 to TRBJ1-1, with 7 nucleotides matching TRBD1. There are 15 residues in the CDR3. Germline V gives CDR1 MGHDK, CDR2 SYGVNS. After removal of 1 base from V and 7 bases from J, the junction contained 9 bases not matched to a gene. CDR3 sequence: CASSEFGTEKDEAFF. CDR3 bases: TGTGCCAGCAGTGAATTCGGGACAGAAAAGGATGAAGCTTTCTTT.

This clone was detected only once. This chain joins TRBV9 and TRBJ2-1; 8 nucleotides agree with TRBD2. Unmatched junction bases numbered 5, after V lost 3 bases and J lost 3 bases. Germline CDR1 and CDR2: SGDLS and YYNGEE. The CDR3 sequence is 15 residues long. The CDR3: CASSGSAGVYNEQFF. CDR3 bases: TGTGCCAGCAGCGGTTCAGCGGGGGTCTACAATGAGCAGTTCTTC.

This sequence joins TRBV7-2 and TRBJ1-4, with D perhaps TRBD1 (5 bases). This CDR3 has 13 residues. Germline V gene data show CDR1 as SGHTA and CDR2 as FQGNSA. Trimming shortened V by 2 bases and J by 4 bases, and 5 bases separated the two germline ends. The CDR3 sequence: CASSLQGNEKLFF. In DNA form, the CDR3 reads TGTGCCAGCAGCTTACAGGGTAATGAAAAACTGTTTTTT.

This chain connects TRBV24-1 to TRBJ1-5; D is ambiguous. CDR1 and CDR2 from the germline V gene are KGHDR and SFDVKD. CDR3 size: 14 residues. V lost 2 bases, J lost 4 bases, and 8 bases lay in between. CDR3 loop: CATSDWAENQPQHF. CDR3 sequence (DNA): TGTGCCACCAGTGATTGGGCAGAAAATCAGCCCCAGCATTTT.

CDR3 nucleotides: TGTGCCAGCAGCGTATGGGAGTTCGGAGGGGCCAACTACGAGCAGTACTTC. It translates to CASSVWEFGGANYEQYF. J is TRBJ2-7 and V is TRBV9; TRBD2 is a possible D gene (6 bases). The CDR3 spans 17 residues. Germline CDR1 reads SGDLS; CDR2 reads YYNGEE. Trimming removed 1 base from V and 3 bases from J, with 20 bases in between. Combining the CDR3 with reference TRBV9 and TRBJ2-7 gives the whole variable domain DSGVTQTPKHLITATGQRVTLRCSPRSGDLSVYWYQQSLDQGLQFLIQYYNGEERAKGNILERFSAQQFPDLHSELNLSSLELGDSALYFCASSVWEFGGANYEQYFGPGTRLTVT.

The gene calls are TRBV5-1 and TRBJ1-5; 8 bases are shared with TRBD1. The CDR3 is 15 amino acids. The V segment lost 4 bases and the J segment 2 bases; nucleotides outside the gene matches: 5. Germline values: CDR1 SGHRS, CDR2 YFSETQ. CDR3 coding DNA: TGCGCCAGCAGCCTAGGACAGGGCGGCAATCAGCCCCAGCATTTT. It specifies CASSLGQGGNQPQHF.

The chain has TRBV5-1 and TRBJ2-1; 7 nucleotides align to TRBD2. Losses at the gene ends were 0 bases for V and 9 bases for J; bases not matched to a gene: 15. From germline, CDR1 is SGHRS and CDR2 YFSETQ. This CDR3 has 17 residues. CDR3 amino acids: CASSLEGMGLRPREQFF. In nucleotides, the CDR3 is TGCGCCAGCAGCTTGGAGGGGATGGGACTACGACCCCGTGAGCAGTTCTTC.

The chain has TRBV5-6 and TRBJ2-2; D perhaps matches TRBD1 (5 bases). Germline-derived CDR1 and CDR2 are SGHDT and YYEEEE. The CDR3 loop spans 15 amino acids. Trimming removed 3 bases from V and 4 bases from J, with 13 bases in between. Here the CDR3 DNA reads TGTGCCAGCAGCTACGGACATTTGGGCACCGGGGAGCTGTTTTTT. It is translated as CASSYGHLGTGELFF.

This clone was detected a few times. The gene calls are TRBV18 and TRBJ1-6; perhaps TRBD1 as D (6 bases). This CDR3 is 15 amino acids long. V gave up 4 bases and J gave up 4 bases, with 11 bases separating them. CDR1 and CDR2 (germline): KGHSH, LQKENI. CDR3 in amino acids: CASSLDSLYNSPLHF. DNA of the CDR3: TGTGCCAGCTCACTGGACAGTCTGTATAATTCACCCCTCCACTTT.

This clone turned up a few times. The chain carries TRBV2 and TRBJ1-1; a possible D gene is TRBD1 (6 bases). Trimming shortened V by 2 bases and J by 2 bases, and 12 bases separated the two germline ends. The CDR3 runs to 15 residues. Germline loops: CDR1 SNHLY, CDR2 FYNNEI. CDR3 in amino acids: CASSEWLQGNTEAFF. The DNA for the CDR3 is TGTGCCAGCAGTGAATGGCTACAGGGCAACACTGAAGCTTTCTTT. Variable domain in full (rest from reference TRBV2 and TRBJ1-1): EPEVTQTPSHQVTQMGQEVILRCVPISNHLYFYWYRQILGQKVEFLVSFYNNEISEKSEIFDDQFSVERPDGSNFTLKIRSTKLEDSAMYFCASSEWLQGNTEAFFGQGTRLTVV.

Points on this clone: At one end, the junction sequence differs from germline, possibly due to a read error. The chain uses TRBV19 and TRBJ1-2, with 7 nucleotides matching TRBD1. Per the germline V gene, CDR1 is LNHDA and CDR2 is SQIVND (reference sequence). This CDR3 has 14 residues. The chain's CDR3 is CASSQYRDSGPLFF. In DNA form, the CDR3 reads TGTGCCAGTAGTCAATACCGGGACAGCGGCCCGTTATTCTTC. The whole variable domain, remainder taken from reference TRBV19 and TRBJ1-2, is DGGITQSPKYLFRKEGQNVTLSCEQNLNHDAMYWYRQDPGQGLRLIYYSQIVNDFQKGDIAEGYSVSREKKESFPLTVTSAQKNPTAFYLCASSQYRDSGPLFFGSGTRLTVV.

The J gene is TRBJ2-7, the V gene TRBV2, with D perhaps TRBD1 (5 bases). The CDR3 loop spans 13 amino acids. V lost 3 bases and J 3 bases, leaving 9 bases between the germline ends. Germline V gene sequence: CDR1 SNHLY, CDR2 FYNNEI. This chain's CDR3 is CASSEQGSYEQYV. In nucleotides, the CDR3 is TGTGCCAGCAGTGAGCAGGGAAGCTACGAGCAGTACGTC.

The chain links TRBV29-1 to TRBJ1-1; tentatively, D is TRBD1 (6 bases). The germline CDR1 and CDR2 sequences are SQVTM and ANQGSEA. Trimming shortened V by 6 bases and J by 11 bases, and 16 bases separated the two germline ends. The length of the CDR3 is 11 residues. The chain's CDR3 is CSVRGQVEAFF. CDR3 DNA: TGCAGCGTCAGGGGCCAGGTTGAGGCTTTCTTT.

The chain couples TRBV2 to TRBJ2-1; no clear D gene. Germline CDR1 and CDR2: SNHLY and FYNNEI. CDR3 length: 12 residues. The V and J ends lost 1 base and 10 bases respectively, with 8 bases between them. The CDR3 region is CASSEVIGEQFF. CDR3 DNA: TGTGCCAGCAGTGAAGTTATCGGGGAGCAGTTCTTC.

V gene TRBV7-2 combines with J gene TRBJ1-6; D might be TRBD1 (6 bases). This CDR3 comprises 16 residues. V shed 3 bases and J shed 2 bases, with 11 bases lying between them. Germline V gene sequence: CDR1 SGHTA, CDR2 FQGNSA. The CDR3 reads CASSLQGTAYNSPLHF. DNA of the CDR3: TGTGCCAGCAGCTTGCAGGGGACGGCCTATAATTCACCCCTCCACTTT.

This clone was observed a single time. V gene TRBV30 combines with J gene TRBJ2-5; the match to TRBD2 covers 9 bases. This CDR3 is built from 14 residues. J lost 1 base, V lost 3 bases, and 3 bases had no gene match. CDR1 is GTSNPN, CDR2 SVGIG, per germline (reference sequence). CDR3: CAWRLAGAQETQYF. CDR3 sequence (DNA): TGTGCCTGGAGACTAGCGGGCGCCCAAGAGACCCAGTACTTC.

The CDR3 DNA sequence: TGTGCCAGCAGCTTAGGATCCTATAGCAATCAGCCCCAGCATTTT. It specifies CASSLGSYSNQPQHF. The genes are TRBV13 and TRBJ1-5; D is unresolved. Germline-derived CDR1 and CDR2 are PRHDT and FYEKMQ (reference sequence). The CDR3 totals 15 residues. Trimming took 0 bases from V and 0 from J, leaving 6 bases between them.

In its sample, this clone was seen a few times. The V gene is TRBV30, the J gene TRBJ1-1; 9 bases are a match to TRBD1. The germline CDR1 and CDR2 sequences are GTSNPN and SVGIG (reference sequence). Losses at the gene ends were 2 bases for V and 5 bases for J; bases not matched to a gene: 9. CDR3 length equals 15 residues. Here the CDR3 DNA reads TGTGCCTGGAGTAATCGGGGACAGGGCAAGACTGAAGCTTTCTTT. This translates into CAWSNRGQGKTEAFF.